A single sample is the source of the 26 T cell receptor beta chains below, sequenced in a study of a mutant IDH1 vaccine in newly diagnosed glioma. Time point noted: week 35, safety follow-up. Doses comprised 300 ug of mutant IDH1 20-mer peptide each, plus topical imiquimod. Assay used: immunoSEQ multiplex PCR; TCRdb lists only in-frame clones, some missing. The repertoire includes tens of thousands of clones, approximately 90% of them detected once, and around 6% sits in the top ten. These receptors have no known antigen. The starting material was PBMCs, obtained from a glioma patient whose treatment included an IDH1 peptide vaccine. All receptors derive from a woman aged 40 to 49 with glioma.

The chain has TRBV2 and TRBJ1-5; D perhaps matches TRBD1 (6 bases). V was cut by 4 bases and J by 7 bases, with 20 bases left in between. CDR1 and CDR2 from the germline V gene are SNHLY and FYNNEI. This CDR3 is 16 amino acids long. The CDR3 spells CASSGGRQASGQPQHF. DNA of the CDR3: TGTGCCAGCAGTGGAGGCCGACAGGCCTCGGGGCAGCCCCAGCATTTT.

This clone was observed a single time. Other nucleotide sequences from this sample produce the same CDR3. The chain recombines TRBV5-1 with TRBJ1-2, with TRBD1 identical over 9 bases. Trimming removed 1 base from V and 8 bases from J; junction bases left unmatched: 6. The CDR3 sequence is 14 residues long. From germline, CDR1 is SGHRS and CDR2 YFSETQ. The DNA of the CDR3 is TGCGCCAGCAGCTTGCGACAGGGGGGGTACGGCTACACCTTC. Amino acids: CASSLRQGGYGYTF.

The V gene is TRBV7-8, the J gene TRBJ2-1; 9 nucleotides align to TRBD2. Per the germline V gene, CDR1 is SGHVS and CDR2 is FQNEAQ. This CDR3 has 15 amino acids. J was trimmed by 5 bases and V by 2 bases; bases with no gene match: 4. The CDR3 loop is CASSLQRGDDNEQFF. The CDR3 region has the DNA TGTGCCAGCAGCTTACAGCGGGGGGATGACAATGAGCAGTTCTTC.

The CDR3 sequence: CASSPTPSSYEQYF. As DNA, the CDR3 is TGTGCCAGCAGCCCCACTCCTAGCTCCTACGAGCAGTACTTC. The rearrangement uses TRBV7-9 and TRBJ2-7; no definite D call. The germline CDR1 and CDR2 sequences are SEHNR and FQNEAQ (reference sequence). V lost 5 bases, J lost 0 bases, and 11 bases lay in between. The CDR3 has 14 amino acids.

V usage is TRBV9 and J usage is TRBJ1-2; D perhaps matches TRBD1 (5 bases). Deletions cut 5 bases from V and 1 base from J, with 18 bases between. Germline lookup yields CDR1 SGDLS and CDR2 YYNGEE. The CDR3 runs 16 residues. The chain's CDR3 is CASSNWGVASNYGYTF. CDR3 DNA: TGTGCCAGCAGTAACTGGGGGGTTGCGAGTAACTATGGCTACACCTTC.

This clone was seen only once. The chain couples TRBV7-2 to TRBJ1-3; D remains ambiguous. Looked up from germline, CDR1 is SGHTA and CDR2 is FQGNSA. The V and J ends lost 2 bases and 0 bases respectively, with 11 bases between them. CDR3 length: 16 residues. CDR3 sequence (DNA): TGTGCCAGCAGCTTATTATACGGATACTCTGGAAACACCATATATTTT. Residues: CASSLLYGYSGNTIYF.

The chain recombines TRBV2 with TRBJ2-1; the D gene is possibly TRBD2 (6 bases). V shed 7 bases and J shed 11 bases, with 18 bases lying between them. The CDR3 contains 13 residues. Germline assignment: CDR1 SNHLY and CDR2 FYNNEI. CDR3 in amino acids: CASKLVSSVQQFF. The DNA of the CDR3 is TGTGCCAGCAAATTGGTGTCTAGCGTTCAGCAGTTCTTC.

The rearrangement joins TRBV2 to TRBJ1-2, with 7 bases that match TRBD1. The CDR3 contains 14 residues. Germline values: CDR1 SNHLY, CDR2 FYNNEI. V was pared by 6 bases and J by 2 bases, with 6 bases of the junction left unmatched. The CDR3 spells CASRGDRLNYGYTF. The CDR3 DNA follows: TGTGCCAGCAGGGGGGACAGATTAAACTATGGCTACACCTTC.

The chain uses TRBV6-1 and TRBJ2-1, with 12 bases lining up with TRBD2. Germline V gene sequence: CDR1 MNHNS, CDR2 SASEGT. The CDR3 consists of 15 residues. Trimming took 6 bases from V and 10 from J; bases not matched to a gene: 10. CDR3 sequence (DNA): TGTGCCAGCAGCCCTAGCGGGAGGGCCCTCAGAGAGCAGTTCTTC. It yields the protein CASSPSGRALREQFF.

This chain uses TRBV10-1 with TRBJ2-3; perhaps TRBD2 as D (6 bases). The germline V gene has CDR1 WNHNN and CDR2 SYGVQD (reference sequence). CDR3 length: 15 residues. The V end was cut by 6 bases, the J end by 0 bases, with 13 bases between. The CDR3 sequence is CASSPREASTDTQYF. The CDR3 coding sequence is TGCGCCAGCAGCCCTAGGGAGGCCAGCACAGATACGCAGTATTTT.

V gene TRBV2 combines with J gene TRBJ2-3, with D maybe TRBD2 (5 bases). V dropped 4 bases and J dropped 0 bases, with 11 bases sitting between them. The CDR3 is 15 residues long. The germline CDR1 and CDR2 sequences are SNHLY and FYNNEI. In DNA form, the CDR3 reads TGTGCCAGCAGTGTGGAGGCCGGTAGCACAGATACGCAGTATTTT. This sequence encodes CASSVEAGSTDTQYF.

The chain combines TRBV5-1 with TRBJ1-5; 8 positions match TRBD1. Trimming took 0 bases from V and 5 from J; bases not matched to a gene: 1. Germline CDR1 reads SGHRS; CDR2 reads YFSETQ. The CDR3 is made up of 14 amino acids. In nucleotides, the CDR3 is TGCGCCAGCAGCTTGGGACAGGGGCATCAGCCCCAGCATTTT. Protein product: CASSLGQGHQPQHF.

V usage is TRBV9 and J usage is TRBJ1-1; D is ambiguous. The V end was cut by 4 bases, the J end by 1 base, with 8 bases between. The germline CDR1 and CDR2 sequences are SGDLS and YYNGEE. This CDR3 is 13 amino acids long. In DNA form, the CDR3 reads TGTGCCAGCAGCCCCGGACGGAACACTGAAGCTTTCTTT. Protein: CASSPGRNTEAFF.

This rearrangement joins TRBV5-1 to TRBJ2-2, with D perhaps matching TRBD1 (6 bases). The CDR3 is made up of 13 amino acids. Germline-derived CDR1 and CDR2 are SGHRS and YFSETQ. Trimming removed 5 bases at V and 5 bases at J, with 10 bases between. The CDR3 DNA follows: TGCGCCAGCAGGCATACAGGGACCGGGGAGCTGTTTTTT. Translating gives CASRHTGTGELFF.

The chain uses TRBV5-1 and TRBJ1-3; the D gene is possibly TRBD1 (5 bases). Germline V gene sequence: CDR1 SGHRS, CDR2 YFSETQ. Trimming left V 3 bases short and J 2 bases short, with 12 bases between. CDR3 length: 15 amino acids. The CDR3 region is CASSSHGGTGNTIYF. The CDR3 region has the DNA TGCGCCAGCAGCTCGCATGGGGGAACTGGAAACACCATATATTTT.

For the CDR3, the DNA is TGTGCCAGCAGCGTAGAACCCGGGGGTTCCTACGAGCAGTACTTC. It is translated as CASSVEPGGSYEQYF. This chain connects TRBV9 to TRBJ2-7, with D possibly matching TRBD2 (6 bases). The CDR3 is made up of 15 amino acids. Trimming took 0 bases from V and 1 from J, leaving 11 bases between them. Germline lookup yields CDR1 SGDLS and CDR2 YYNGEE.

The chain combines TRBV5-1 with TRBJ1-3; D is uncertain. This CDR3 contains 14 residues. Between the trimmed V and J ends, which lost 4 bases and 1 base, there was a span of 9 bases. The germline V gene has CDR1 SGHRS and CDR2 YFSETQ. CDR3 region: CASSAQGSGNTIYF. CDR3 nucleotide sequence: TGCGCCAGCAGCGCGCAAGGGTCTGGAAACACCATATATTTT.

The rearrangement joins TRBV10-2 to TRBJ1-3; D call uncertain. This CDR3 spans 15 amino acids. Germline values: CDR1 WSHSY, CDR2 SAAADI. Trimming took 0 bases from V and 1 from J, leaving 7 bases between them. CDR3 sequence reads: CASSESGGSGNTIYF. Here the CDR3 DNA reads TGCGCCAGCAGTGAGTCGGGAGGATCTGGAAACACCATATATTTT.

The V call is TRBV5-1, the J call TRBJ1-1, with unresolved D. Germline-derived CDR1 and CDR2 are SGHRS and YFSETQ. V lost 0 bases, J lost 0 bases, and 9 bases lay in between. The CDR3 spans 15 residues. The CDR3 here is CASSLVPALNTEAFF. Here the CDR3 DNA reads TGCGCCAGCAGCTTGGTACCTGCCTTGAACACTGAAGCTTTCTTT.

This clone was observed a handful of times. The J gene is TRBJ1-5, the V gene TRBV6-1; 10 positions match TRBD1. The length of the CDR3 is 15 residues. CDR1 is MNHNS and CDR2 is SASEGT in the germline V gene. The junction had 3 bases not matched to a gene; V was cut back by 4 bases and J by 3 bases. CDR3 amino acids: CASSGDRGHNQPQHF. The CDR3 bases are TGTGCCAGCAGTGGGGACAGGGGACACAATCAGCCCCAGCATTTT.

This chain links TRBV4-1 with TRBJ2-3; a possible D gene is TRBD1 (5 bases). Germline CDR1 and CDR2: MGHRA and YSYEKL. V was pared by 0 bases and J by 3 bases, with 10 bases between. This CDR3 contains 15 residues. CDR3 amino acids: CASSQDPAGTDTQYF. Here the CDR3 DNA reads TGCGCCAGCAGCCAAGATCCGGCAGGGACAGATACGCAGTATTTT.

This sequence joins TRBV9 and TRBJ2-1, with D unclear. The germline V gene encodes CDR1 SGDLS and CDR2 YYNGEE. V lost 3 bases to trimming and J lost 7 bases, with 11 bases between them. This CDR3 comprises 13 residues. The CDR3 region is CASSAFITNEQFF. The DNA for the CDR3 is TGTGCCAGCAGCGCCTTCATAACGAATGAGCAGTTCTTC.

This CDR3 is CASDWAGSPGGANVLTF. The CDR3 region has the DNA TGTGCCAGCGATTGGGCAGGTTCCCCAGGTGGGGCCAACGTCCTGACTTTC. V is TRBV5-5 and J is TRBJ2-6, with D unclear. CDR1 and CDR2 from the germline V gene are SGHKS and YYEKEE (reference sequence). This CDR3 spans 17 amino acids. The germline V and J ends were trimmed by 7 bases and 3 bases, with 20 bases remaining between them.

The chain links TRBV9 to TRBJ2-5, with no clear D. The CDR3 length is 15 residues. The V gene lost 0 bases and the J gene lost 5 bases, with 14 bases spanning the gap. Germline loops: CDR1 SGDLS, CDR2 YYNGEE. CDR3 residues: CASSVGLGESETQYF. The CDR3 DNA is TGTGCCAGCAGCGTAGGCCTAGGTGAGAGTGAGACCCAGTACTTC.

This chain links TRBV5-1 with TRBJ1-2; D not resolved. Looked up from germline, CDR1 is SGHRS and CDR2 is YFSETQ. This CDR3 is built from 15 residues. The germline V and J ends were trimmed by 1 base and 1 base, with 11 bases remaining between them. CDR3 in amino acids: CASSLSVQNNYGYTF. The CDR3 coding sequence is TGCGCCAGCAGCTTGAGTGTTCAGAATAACTATGGCTACACCTTC.

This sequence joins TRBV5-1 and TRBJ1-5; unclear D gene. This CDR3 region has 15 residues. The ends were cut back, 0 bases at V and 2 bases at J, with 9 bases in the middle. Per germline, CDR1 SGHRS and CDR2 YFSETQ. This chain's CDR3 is CASSLENPGNQPQHF. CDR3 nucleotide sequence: TGCGCCAGCAGCTTGGAGAATCCGGGCAATCAGCCCCAGCATTTT.